The 29 T cell receptor beta chains given below trace back to one sample, sequenced in a study of blood T cell repertoires in COVID-19. Using immunoSEQ multiplex PCR, the repertoire was profiled, and TCRdb retains in-frame clones only, with some absent. This table holds about 210,000 clones, 75% to 85% found once. What was sequenced was PBMCs or T cells enriched from blood (not recorded which). The origin of the receptors is a man aged 35 to 55 who had recovered from COVID-19.

The rearrangement links TRBV13 to TRBJ1-5; 7 bases map to TRBD1. J lost 0 bases, V lost 9 bases, and 11 bases had no gene match. The germline V gene has CDR1 PRHDT and CDR2 FYEKMQ (reference sequence). CDR3 length equals 16 residues. The CDR3: CARKAGGEFSNQPQHF. As DNA, the CDR3 is TGTGCCAGGAAAGCAGGGGGTGAGTTTAGCAATCAGCCCCAGCATTTT.

The chain recombines TRBV24-1 with TRBJ2-2, with 8 bases fitting TRBD1. Germline V CDR1 and CDR2: KGHDR, SFDVKD. The V segment lost 9 bases and the J segment 6 bases; nucleotides outside the gene matches: 8. The CDR3 is made up of 14 amino acids. The CDR3 region is CATARTGTAGELFF. The CDR3 nucleotides are TGTGCCACCGCTCGGACAGGGACGGCCGGGGAGCTGTTTTTT.

V is TRBV4-1 and J is TRBJ1-5; possible D gene TRBD1, 6 bases. This CDR3 is 21 amino acids long. Germline V gene sequence: CDR1 MGHRA, CDR2 YSYEKL. Trimming took off 0 bases at V and 2 bases at J, with 26 bases between the two ends. The CDR3 sequence: CASSQEGRGGRSLQGNQPQHF. CDR3 in DNA: TGCGCCAGCAGCCAAGAAGGTAGGGGGGGACGCTCCTTACAAGGCAATCAGCCCCAGCATTTT.

The chain employs TRBV6-5 and TRBJ1-4, with 10 nucleotides matching TRBD1. Losses at the gene ends were 6 bases for V and 6 bases for J; bases not matched to a gene: 4. Germline lookup yields CDR1 MNHEY and CDR2 SVGAGI. CDR3 length: 14 amino acids. The CDR3 sequence is CASRAGQGDEKLFF. The DNA of the CDR3 is TGTGCCAGCAGAGCAGGACAGGGGGATGAAAAACTGTTTTTT.

The V call is TRBV10-3, the J call TRBJ2-7; weak D call: TRBD1 (7 bases). The CDR3 runs 13 residues. With 3 bases removed from V and 7 bases from J, the gap between germline ends came to 13 bases. Germline values: CDR1 ENHRY, CDR2 SYGVKD. CDR3 protein: CAISEGGAGEQYF. The CDR3 coding sequence is TGTGCCATCAGTGAAGGGGGCGCGGGGGAGCAGTACTTC.

The chain couples TRBV2 to TRBJ2-1; 11 positions agree with TRBD2. Germline CDR1 SNHLY, CDR2 FYNNEI. The CDR3 is 15 amino acids. Losses at the gene ends were 7 bases for V and 4 bases for J; bases not matched to a gene: 6. This CDR3 is CASKNLAGGYNEQFF. In DNA form, the CDR3 reads TGTGCCAGCAAAAACTTAGCGGGAGGGTACAATGAGCAGTTCTTC.

This clone has just a few counts. The chain joins TRBV6-2 or TRBV6-3 to TRBJ1-2; D might be TRBD1 (5 bases). The V gene's germline CDR1 is MNHEY and CDR2 SVGEGT. The length of the CDR3 is 16 residues. Trimming cost V 6 bases and J 7 bases, with 24 bases left between them. CDR3 nucleotide sequence: TGTGCCAGCAGCCAAAGGGCACAGGCCCTCGGAAGTGGCTACACCTTC. Amino acid sequence: CASSQRAQALGSGYTF.

The chain combines TRBV18 with TRBJ2-7; 7 positions agree with TRBD1. This CDR3 has 15 residues. The germline CDR1 and CDR2 sequences are KGHSH and LQKENI. V shed 6 bases and J 2 bases; nucleotides not matched to a gene: 10. This chain's CDR3 is CASSYQGQLTYEQYF. As DNA, the CDR3 is TGTGCCAGCTCCTACCAGGGACAGTTAACCTACGAGCAGTACTTC.

The gene calls are TRBV5-1 and TRBJ1-2, with 7 bases aligning to TRBD1. This CDR3 contains 15 residues. V lost 4 bases to trimming and J lost 5 bases; unmatched junction nucleotides: 11. Germline CDR1 is SGHRS and CDR2 is YFSETQ. The CDR3 DNA follows: TGCGCCAGCAGCAGAGACCCGACAGGGAATTATGGCTACACCTTC. Translating it yields CASSRDPTGNYGYTF.

This clone has just one count. V usage is TRBV24-1 and J usage is TRBJ2-7; D possibly corresponds to TRBD1 (5 bases). The V end lost 5 bases, the J end lost 3 bases, and 13 bases lay between the germline ends. The CDR3 is made up of 14 amino acids. Germline loops: CDR1 KGHDR, CDR2 SFDVKD. The CDR3 is CATSAPDRNYEQYF. The CDR3 coding sequence is TGTGCCACCAGTGCTCCTGACAGAAACTACGAGCAGTACTTC.

The V and J genes are TRBV9 and TRBJ1-1; 7 nucleotides match TRBD1. The CDR3 loop spans 14 amino acids. J lost 2 bases, V lost 0 bases, and 1 base had no gene match. Germline lookup yields CDR1 SGDLS and CDR2 YYNGEE. CDR3 protein: CASSVGQGNTEAFF. Written as DNA, the CDR3 is TGTGCCAGCAGCGTAGGACAGGGCAACACTGAAGCTTTCTTT.

This sequence joins TRBV5-1 and TRBJ2-1; D may be TRBD1 (5 bases). The CDR3 loop spans 15 amino acids. Germline-derived CDR1 and CDR2 are SGHRS and YFSETQ. With 4 bases removed from V and 4 bases from J, the gap between germline ends came to 15 bases. The CDR3, as DNA: TGCGCCAGCAGCCAAGACAGTATAACATACAATGAGCAGTTCTTC. Amino acid sequence: CASSQDSITYNEQFF.

This chain joins TRBV25-1 and TRBJ2-7, with D hard to call. V gave up 2 bases and J gave up 6 bases, with 23 bases separating them. Germline CDR1 reads MGHDK; CDR2 reads SYGVNS. This CDR3 is 17 amino acids long. CDR3 coding DNA: TGTGCCAGCAGTGAACTCCCCCGAAGTCCCAACTCTTCCGAGCAGTACTTC. Protein: CASSELPRSPNSSEQYF.

The chain recombines TRBV19 with TRBJ2-2, with D possibly matching TRBD1 (5 bases). The germline V gene has CDR1 LNHDA and CDR2 SQIVND (reference sequence). This CDR3 is 15 amino acids long. V was pared by 6 bases and J by 0 bases, with 11 bases between. The CDR3 loop is CASRSTAANTGELFF. The DNA for the CDR3 is TGTGCCAGTAGGTCGACAGCCGCGAACACCGGGGAGCTGTTTTTT. Filled out from reference TRBV19 and TRBJ2-2, the complete variable domain reads DGGITQSPKYLFRKEGQNVTLSCEQNLNHDAMYWYRQDPGQGLRLIYYSQIVNDFQKGDIAEGYSVSREKKESFPLTVTSAQKNPTAFYLCASRSTAANTGELFFGEGSRLTVL.

Here the CDR3 DNA reads TGTGCCAGCAGCCAGGGGACAGGAAGCTCTGGGGCCAACGTCCTGACTTTC. The encoded protein is CASSQGTGSSGANVLTF. The chain couples TRBV4-2 to TRBJ2-6; TRBD1 matches at 8 bases. V trimming: 3 bases; J trimming: 0 bases; junction bases outside the gene matches: 4. The CDR3 is 17 amino acids. Germline V gene sequence: CDR1 LGHNA, CDR2 YNFKEQ.

CDR3 sequence: CASSLMTGGGYGYTF. CDR3 sequence (DNA): TGCGCCAGCAGCCTCATGACAGGGGGCGGCTATGGCTACACCTTC. The J gene is TRBJ1-2, the V gene TRBV4-1; 10 bases agree with TRBD1. Germline CDR1 MGHRA, CDR2 YSYEKL. J was trimmed by 4 bases and V by 4 bases; bases with no gene match: 6. CDR3 size: 15 residues.

The V gene is TRBV7-9, the J gene TRBJ1-1, with D perhaps matching TRBD1 (6 bases). Germline loops: CDR1 SEHNR, CDR2 FQNEAQ (reference sequence). This CDR3 is built from 17 residues. The ends were cut back, 3 bases at V and 3 bases at J, with 20 bases in the middle. CDR3 sequence reads: CASSFEQGNGDDTEAFF. The CDR3 nucleotides are TGTGCCAGCAGCTTCGAACAGGGTAACGGAGATGACACTGAAGCTTTCTTT.

V is TRBV27 and J is TRBJ1-5, with 11 bases that match TRBD1. V dropped 6 bases and J dropped 0; count of bases not matched to a gene: 4. The CDR3 spans 16 residues. The germline V gene has CDR1 MNHEY and CDR2 SMNVEV (reference sequence). CDR3 loop: CASRGQGGVSNQPQHF. The CDR3 bases are TGTGCCAGCAGGGGACAGGGGGGGGTTAGCAATCAGCCCCAGCATTTT.

The chain links TRBV6-5 to TRBJ2-2; perhaps TRBD2 as D (6 bases). This CDR3 spans 14 amino acids. The germline V gene has CDR1 MNHEY and CDR2 SVGAGI. Trimming took off 5 bases at V and 8 bases at J, with 15 bases between the two ends. CDR3 protein: CASSPRDSQGELFF. CDR3 coding DNA: TGTGCCAGCAGTCCGCGGGACTCCCAAGGGGAGCTGTTTTTT.

The chain links TRBV5-1 to TRBJ1-4; D call uncertain. The CDR3 length is 17 residues. V dropped 5 bases and J dropped 6 bases, with 23 bases sitting between them. Germline V CDR1 and CDR2: SGHRS, YFSETQ. In DNA form, the CDR3 reads TGCGCCAGCAGACGCCTGTCCGATTCGGGTGGTGATGAAAAACTGTTTTTT. As protein: CASRRLSDSGGDEKLFF.

The chain joins TRBV11-3 to TRBJ2-1; tentative D call: TRBD1 (6 bases). The CDR3 length is 14 residues. Germline-derived CDR1 and CDR2 are SGHNT and YENEEA. The V end lost 5 bases, the J end lost 6 bases, and 14 bases lay between the germline ends. In DNA form, the CDR3 reads TGTGCCAGCAGCCCCACAGGGTATAGCAATGAGCAGTTCTTC. Amino acids: CASSPTGYSNEQFF.

The CDR3 loop reads CASSGDRLGIQYF. The CDR3 DNA is TGTGCCAGCAGCGGAGACAGGCTGGGCATTCAGTACTTC. This sequence joins TRBV11-3 and TRBJ2-4, with D possibly being TRBD1 (6 bases). The ends were cut back, 5 bases at V and 9 bases at J, with 14 bases in the middle. The germline V gene has CDR1 SGHNT and CDR2 YENEEA. There are 13 residues in the CDR3.

This clone was counted between two and nine times. The V and J genes are TRBV5-4 and TRBJ2-3, with D perhaps TRBD2 (7 bases). CDR1 SGHNT and CDR2 YYREEE come from the germline V gene (reference sequence). Deletions cut 3 bases from V and 3 bases from J, with 17 bases between. This CDR3 spans 16 amino acids. The CDR3 nucleotides read TGTGCCAGCAGCTGGGCAGGAGGGGGGGAAACAGATACGCAGTATTTT. Protein sequence: CASSWAGGGETDTQYF.

V is TRBV19 and J is TRBJ2-7; the D is unclear. This CDR3 is built from 15 residues. Germline assignment: CDR1 LNHDA and CDR2 SQIVND (reference sequence). V gave up 5 bases and J gave up 1 base, with 15 bases separating them. The CDR3 here is CASSPRQGNSYEQYF. The CDR3 nucleotides are TGTGCCAGTAGTCCACGACAAGGTAATTCCTACGAGCAGTACTTC.

V gene TRBV2 combines with J gene TRBJ2-1; 9 bases are a match to TRBD2. CDR3 length: 14 amino acids. Germline values: CDR1 SNHLY, CDR2 FYNNEI. Unmatched junction bases numbered 6, after V lost 6 bases and J lost 6 bases. CDR3 in DNA: TGTGCCAGCAGCGCCGGGACTAGCATCAATGAGCAGTTCTTC. Translating it yields CASSAGTSINEQFF. The full variable domain, its missing parts supplied by reference TRBV2 and TRBJ2-1, is EPEVTQTPSHQVTQMGQEVILRCVPISNHLYFYWYRQILGQKVEFLVSFYNNEISEKSEIFDDQFSVERPDGSNFTLKIRSTKLEDSAMYFCASSAGTSINEQFFGPGTRLTVL.

J is TRBJ1-6 and V is TRBV28, with 11 bases that match TRBD1. This CDR3 region has 15 residues. V gave up 4 bases and J gave up 9 bases; unmatched junction bases: 5. The germline V gene has CDR1 MDHEN and CDR2 SYDVKM. The CDR3 DNA is TGTGCCAGCAGTTCGGAGGACAGGGGGCGTTCACCCCTCCACTTT. Translation: CASSSEDRGRSPLHF.

The V call is TRBV7-8, the J call TRBJ1-5, with 8 bases that match TRBD1. The CDR3 totals 16 residues. Per germline, CDR1 SGHVS and CDR2 FQNEAQ. The V segment lost 5 bases and the J segment 6 bases; nucleotides outside the gene matches: 12. The CDR3 spells CASSPREDRGGQPQHF. CDR3 DNA: TGTGCCAGCAGCCCCCGTGAAGACAGGGGTGGTCAGCCCCAGCATTTT.

The rearrangement uses TRBV19 and TRBJ1-6, with D tentatively TRBD1 (5 bases). Germline loops: CDR1 LNHDA, CDR2 SQIVND (reference sequence). The CDR3 totals 14 residues. Between the trimmed V and J ends, which lost 3 bases and 7 bases, there was a span of 10 bases. CDR3 coding DNA: TGTGCCAGTAGTATCTGGAGGGACAATTCACCCCTCCACTTT. Its translation: CASSIWRDNSPLHF.

The V gene is TRBV5-5, the J gene TRBJ1-2, with D possibly TRBD1 on 5 matching bases. Germline values: CDR1 SGHKS, CDR2 YYEKEE (reference sequence). CDR3 length: 14 residues. With 0 bases removed from V and 6 bases from J, the gap between germline ends came to 12 bases. The CDR3 loop reads CASSLAWGEDGYTF. The CDR3 DNA reads as TGTGCCAGCAGCTTGGCTTGGGGGGAGGATGGCTACACCTTC.